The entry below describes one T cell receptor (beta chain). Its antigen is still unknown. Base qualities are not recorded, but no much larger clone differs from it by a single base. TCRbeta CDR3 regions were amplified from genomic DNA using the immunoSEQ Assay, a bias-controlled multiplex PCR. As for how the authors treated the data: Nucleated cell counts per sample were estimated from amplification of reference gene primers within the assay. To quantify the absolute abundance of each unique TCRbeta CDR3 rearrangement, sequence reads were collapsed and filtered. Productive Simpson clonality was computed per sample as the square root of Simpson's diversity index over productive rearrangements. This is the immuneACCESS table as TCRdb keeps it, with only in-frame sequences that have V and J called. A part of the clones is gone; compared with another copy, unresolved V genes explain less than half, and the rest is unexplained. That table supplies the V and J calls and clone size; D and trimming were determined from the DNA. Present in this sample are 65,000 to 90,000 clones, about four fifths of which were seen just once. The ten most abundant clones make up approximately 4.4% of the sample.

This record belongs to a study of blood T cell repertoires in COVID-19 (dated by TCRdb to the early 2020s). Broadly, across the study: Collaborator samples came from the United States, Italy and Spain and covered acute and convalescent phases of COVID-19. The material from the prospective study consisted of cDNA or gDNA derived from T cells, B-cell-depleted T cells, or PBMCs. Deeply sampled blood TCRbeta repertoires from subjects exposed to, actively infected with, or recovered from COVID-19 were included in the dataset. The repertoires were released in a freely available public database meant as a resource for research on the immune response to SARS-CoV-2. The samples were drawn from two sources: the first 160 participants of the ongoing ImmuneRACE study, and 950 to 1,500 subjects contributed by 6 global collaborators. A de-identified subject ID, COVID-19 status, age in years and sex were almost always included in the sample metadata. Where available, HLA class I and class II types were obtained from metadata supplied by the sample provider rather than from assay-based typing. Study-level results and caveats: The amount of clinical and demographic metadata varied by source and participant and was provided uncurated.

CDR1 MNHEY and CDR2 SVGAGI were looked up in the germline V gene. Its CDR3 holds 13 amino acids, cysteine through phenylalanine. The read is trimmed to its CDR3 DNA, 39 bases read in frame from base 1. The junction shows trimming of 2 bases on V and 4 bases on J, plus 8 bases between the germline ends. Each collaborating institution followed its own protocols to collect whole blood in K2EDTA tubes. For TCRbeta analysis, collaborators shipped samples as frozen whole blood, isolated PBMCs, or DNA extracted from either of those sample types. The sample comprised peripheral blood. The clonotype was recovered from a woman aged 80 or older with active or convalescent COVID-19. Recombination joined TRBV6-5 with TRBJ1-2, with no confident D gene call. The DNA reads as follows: TGTGCCAGCAGTTACGCCACAAGCTATGGCTACACCTTC. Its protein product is CASSYATSYGYTF.